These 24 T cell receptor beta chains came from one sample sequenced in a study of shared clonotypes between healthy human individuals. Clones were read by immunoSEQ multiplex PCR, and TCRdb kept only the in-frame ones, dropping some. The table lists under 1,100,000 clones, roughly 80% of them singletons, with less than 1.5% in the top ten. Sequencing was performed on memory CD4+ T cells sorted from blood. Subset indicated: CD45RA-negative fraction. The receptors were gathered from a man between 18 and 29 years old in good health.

The DNA for the CDR3 is TGTGCCAGCAGCGCAGGACAAGGCCAATCGGGTGGCTACACCTTC. Translated, it gives CASSAGQGQSGGYTF. The chain is built from TRBV6-5 and TRBJ1-2; D might be TRBD1 (5 bases). The length of the CDR3 is 15 residues. Germline V gives CDR1 MNHEY, CDR2 SVGAGI. Trimming took 6 bases from V and 7 from J, leaving 21 bases between them.

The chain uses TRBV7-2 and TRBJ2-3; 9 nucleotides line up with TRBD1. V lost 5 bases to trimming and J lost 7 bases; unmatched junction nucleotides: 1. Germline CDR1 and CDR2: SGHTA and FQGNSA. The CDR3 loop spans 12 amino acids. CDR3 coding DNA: TGTGCCAGCAGCGACAGGGGGTATACGCAGTATTTT. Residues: CASSDRGYTQYF.

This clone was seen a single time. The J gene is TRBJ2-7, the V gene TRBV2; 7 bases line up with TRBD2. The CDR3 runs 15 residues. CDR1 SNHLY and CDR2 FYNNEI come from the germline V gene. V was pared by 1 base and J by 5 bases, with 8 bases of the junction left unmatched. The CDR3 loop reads CASSEEGRGSHEQYF. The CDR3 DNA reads TGTGCCAGCAGTGAAGAGGGGCGCGGGAGCCACGAGCAGTACTTC.

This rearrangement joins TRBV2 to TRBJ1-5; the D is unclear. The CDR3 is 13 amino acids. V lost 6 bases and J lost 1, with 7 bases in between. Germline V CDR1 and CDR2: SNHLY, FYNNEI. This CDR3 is CASRWESNQPQHF. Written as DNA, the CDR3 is TGTGCCAGCAGGTGGGAGAGCAATCAGCCCCAGCATTTT. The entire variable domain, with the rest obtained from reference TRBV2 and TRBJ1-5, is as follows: EPEVTQTPSHQVTQMGQEVILRCVPISNHLYFYWYRQILGQKVEFLVSFYNNEISEKSEIFDDQFSVERPDGSNFTLKIRSTKLEDSAMYFCASRWESNQPQHFGDGTRLSIL.

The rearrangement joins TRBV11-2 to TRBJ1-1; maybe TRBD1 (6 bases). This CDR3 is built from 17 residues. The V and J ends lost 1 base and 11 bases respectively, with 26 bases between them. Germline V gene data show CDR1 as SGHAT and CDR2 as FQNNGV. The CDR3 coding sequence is TGTGCCAGCAGCTTAGTCTCCCGTCCCAGGGGCCAGGTGGGGGCTTTCTTT. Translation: CASSLVSRPRGQVGAFF.

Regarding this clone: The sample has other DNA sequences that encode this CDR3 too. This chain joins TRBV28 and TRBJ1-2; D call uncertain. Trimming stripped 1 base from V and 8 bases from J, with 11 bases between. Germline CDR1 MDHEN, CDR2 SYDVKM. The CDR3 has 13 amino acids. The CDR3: CASSLSGRSGYTF. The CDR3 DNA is TGTGCCAGCAGTTTATCGGGCAGATCGGGCTACACCTTC.

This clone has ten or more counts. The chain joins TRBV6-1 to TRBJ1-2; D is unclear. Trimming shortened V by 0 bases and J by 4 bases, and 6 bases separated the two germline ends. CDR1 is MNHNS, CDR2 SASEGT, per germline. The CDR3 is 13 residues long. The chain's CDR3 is CASSEAAIYGYTF. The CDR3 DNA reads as TGTGCCAGCAGTGAAGCGGCAATCTATGGCTACACCTTC.

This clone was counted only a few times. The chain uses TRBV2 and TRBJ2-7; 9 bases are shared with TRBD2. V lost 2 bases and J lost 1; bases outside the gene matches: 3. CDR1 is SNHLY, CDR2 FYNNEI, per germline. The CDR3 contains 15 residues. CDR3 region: CASSELAGTSYEQYF. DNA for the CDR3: TGTGCCAGCAGTGAACTAGCGGGGACATCCTACGAGCAGTACTTC.

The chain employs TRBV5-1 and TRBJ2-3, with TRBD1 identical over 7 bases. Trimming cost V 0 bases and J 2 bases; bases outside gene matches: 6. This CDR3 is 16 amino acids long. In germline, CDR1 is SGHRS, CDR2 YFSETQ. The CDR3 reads CASSLGQGIVTDTQYF. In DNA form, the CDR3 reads TGCGCCAGCAGCTTGGGACAGGGTATAGTCACAGATACGCAGTATTTT.

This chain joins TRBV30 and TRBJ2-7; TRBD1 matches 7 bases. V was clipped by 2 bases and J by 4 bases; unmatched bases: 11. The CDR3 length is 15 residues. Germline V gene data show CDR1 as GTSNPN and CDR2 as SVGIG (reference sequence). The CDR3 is CAWSRSKGQIYEQYF. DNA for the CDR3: TGTGCCTGGAGTCGCTCTAAGGGACAGATATACGAGCAGTACTTC.

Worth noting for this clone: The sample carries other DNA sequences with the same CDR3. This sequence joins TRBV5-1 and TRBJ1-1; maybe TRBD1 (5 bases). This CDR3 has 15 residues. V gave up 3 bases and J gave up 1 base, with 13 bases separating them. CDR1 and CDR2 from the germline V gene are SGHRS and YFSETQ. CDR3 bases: TGCGCCAGCAGCTGGACGGGGGGGTCGAACACTGAAGCTTTCTTT. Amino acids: CASSWTGGSNTEAFF. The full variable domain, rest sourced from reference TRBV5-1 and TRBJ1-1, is KAGVTQTPRYLIKTRGQQVTLSCSPISGHRSVSWYQQTPGQGLQFLFEYFSETQRNKGNFPGRFSGRQFSNSRSEMNVSTLELGDSALYLCASSWTGGSNTEAFFGQGTRLTVV.

The CDR3 region is CASSPQVFTDTQYF. CDR3 bases: TGCGCCAGCAGCCCCCAGGTCTTCACAGATACGCAGTATTTT. The chain employs TRBV5-1 and TRBJ2-3; D is uncertain. The CDR3 length is 14 residues. Trimming took off 4 bases at V and 2 bases at J, with 11 bases between the two ends. Germline CDR1 is SGHRS and CDR2 is YFSETQ.

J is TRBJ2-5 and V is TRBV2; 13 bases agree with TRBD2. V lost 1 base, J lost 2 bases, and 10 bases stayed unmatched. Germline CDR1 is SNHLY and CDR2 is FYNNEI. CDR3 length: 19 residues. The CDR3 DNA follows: TGTGCCAGCAGTGAAGGAATTCCGGGACTAGCGGGGCTACAAGAGACCCAGTACTTC. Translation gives CASSEGIPGLAGLQETQYF. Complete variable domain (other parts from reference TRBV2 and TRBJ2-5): EPEVTQTPSHQVTQMGQEVILRCVPISNHLYFYWYRQILGQKVEFLVSFYNNEISEKSEIFDDQFSVERPDGSNFTLKIRSTKLEDSAMYFCASSEGIPGLAGLQETQYFGPGTRLLVL.

For the CDR3, the DNA is TGTGCTAGTGCCGGCGGACAGAAACAATACAATGAGCAGTTCTTC. It encodes CASAGGQKQYNEQFF. This chain joins TRBV12-5 and TRBJ2-1; weak D call: TRBD1 (6 bases). This CDR3 has 15 amino acids. V lost 7 bases and J 4 bases, leaving 17 bases between the germline ends. Germline-derived CDR1 and CDR2 are LGHNT and FRNRAP.

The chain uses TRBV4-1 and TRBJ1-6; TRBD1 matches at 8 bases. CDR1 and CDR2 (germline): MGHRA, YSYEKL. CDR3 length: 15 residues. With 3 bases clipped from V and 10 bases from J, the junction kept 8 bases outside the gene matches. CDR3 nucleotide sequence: TGCGCCAGCAGCCAGAGTGACAGGGGATGGTCACCCCTCCACTTT. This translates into CASSQSDRGWSPLHF.

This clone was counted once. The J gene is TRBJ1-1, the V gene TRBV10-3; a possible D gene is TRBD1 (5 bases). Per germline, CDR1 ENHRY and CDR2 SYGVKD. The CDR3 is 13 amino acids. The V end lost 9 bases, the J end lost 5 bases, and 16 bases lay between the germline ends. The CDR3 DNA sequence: TGTGCCATTTTCGATCAGGGCATGACTGAAGCTTTCTTT. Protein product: CAIFDQGMTEAFF.

This chain's CDR3 is CASSQLQGAHKETQYF. CDR3 sequence (DNA): TGCGCCAGCAGCCAGTTACAGGGGGCGCACAAGGAGACCCAGTACTTC. The rearrangement joins TRBV4-1 to TRBJ2-5; 9 nucleotides agree with TRBD1. Germline CDR1 MGHRA, CDR2 YSYEKL. The CDR3 contains 16 residues. Germline trimming cut 3 bases from V and 5 bases from J; bases unmatched to any gene: 10.

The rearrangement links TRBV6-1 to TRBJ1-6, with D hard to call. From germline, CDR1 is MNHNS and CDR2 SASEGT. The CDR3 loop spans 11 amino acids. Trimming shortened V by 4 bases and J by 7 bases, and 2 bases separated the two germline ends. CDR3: CASSANSPLHF. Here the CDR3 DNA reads TGTGCCAGCAGTGCCAATTCACCCCTCCACTTT.

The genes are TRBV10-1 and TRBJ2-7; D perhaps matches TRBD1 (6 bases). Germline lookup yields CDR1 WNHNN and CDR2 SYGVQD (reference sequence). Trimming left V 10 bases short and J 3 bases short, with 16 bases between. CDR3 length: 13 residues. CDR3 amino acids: CATYTRTDYEQYF. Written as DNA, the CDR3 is TGCGCCACCTACACCCGGACAGACTACGAGCAGTACTTC.

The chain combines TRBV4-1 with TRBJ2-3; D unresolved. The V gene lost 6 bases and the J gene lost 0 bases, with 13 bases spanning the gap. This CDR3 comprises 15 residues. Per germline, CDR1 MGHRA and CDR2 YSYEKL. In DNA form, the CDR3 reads TGCGCCAGCAGGGCGGCCCTAACTAGCACAGATACGCAGTATTTT. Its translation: CASRAALTSTDTQYF.

This CDR3 reads CASRENPGTGINQPQHF. The CDR3 bases are TGTGCCAGTAGAGAAAACCCCGGGACAGGTATCAATCAGCCCCAGCATTTT. J is TRBJ1-5 and V is TRBV19; 8 positions match TRBD1. The CDR3 loop spans 17 amino acids. CDR1 is LNHDA, CDR2 SQIVND, per germline (reference sequence). Trimming cost V 6 bases and J 3 bases; bases outside gene matches: 13.

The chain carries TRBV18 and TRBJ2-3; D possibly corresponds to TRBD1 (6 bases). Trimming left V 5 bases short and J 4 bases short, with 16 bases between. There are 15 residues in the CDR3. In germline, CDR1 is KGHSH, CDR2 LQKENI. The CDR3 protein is CASSEARNRADTQYF. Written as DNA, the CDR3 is TGTGCCAGCTCAGAAGCCCGAAACAGGGCAGATACGCAGTATTTT.

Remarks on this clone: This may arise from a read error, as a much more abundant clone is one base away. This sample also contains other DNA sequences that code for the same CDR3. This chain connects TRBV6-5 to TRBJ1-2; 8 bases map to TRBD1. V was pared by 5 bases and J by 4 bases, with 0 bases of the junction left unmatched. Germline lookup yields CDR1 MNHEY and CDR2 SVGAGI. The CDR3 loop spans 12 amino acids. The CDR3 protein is CASSDRGYGYTF. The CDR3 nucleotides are TGTGCCAGCAGTGACAGGGGCTATGGCTACACCTTC.

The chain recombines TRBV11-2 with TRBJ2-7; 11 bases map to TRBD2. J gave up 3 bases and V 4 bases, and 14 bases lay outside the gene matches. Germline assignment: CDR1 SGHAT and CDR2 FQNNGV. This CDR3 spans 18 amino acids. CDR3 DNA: TGTGCCAGCAGCTCTGGGGTAGCGGGAGGGTTCCCGCTCTACGAGCAGTACTTC. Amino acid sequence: CASSSGVAGGFPLYEQYF. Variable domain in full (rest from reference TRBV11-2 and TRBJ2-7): EAGVAQSPRYKIIEKRQSVAFWCNPISGHATLYWYQQILGQGPKLLIQFQNNGVVDDSQLPKDRFSAERLKGVDSTLKIQPAKLEDSAVYLCASSSGVAGGFPLYEQYFGPGTRLTVT.